Listed below are T cell receptor beta chains from one sample, sequenced in a study of T cell responses to AZD1222 COVID-19 vaccine. Profiled with immunoSEQ multiplex PCR; TCRdb holds only in-frame clones, not every one. The table lists about 110,000 clones, around 87% of them singletons, with about 4.6% in the top ten. The sequencing used peripheral blood, collected 28 days after the second AZD1222 dose. The receptors here all came from an adult who received the AZD1222 COVID-19 vaccine. CDR3s include the opening cysteine and the closing phenylalanine or tryptophan. A D gene is named only where the DNA matches it firmly. Size tells how often a clone was seen (once, few, many) or the class of an expanded clone, and some rows leave it out.

TRBV19	TRBJ2-3	TRBD2	once	CASGGVLAGLTDTQYF	TGTGCCAGTGGGGGGGTACTAGCGGGACTCACAGATACGCAGTATTTT
TRBV27	TRBJ2-5	.	once	CASSYLGEQETQYF	TGTGCCAGCAGTTATCTTGGGGAGCAAGAGACCCAGTACTTC
TRBV5-5	TRBJ2-3	TRBD2	once	CASSYPGSSGNTDTQYF	TGTGCCAGCAGCTACCCGGGTTCGAGCGGGAACACAGATACGCAGTATTTT
TRBV14	TRBJ1-4	.	.	CASSRGSWEKLFF	TGTGCCAGCAGTAGGGGCAGTTGGGAAAAACTGTTTTTT
TRBV6-2/TRBV6-3	TRBJ2-7	.	.	CASSYFHWAGLYEQYF	TGTGCCAGCAGTTACTTTCATTGGGCAGGGCTCTACGAGCAGTACTTC
TRBV7-9	TRBJ1-4	TRBD1	.	CASSLRQGWEKLFF	TGTGCCAGCAGCTTGAGACAGGGTTGGGAAAAACTGTTTTTT
TRBV5-4	TRBJ2-3	TRBD2	.	CASSLRGSGGYTDTQYF	TGTGCCAGCAGCCTAAGGGGTAGCGGGGGGTACACAGATACGCAGTATTTT
TRBV30	TRBJ2-7	.	.	CAWSLGVSYEQYF	TGTGCCTGGAGTTTAGGCGTATCCTACGAGCAGTACTTC
TRBV25-1	TRBJ1-1	.	.	CASSDRTENTEAFF	TGTGCCAGCAGTGATCGGACAGAGAACACTGAAGCTTTCTTT
TRBV2	TRBJ1-3	TRBD1	few	CASRPGQGSRGNTIYF	TGTGCCAGCAGGCCGGGACAGGGTTCGCGTGGAAACACCATATATTTT
TRBV5-4	TRBJ2-1	TRBD1	.	CASSRGGQGASDEQFF	TGTGCCAGCAGCCGGGGGGGACAGGGGGCCTCTGATGAGCAGTTCTTC
TRBV19	TRBJ1-6	TRBD1	.	CASSILATGRGRTEPLHF	TGTGCCAGTAGTATACTTGCGACAGGGCGGGGAAGGACTGAACCCCTCCACTTT
TRBV27	TRBJ2-5	TRBD2	.	CASSHQLAGETQYF	TGTGCCAGCAGTCACCAACTAGCGGGAGAGACCCAGTACTTC
TRBV27	TRBJ2-1	.	.	CASSLSHNEQFF	TGTGCCAGCAGTTTATCCCACAATGAGCAGTTCTTC
TRBV10-2	TRBJ2-7	.	.	CATGQGSYYEQYF	TGCGCCACCGGCCAGGGGTCGTACTACGAGCAGTACTTC
TRBV4-3	TRBJ2-5	TRBD2	.	CASSQAGGKETQYF	TGCGCCAGCAGCCAAGCGGGGGGGAAAGAGACCCAGTACTTC
TRBV5-8	TRBJ2-7	TRBD1	.	CASSANRGPSEQYF	TGTGCCAGCAGCGCCAACAGGGGTCCGTCGGAGCAGTACTTC
TRBV7-2	TRBJ1-2	TRBD1	.	CASSPGTGDYGYTF	TGTGCCAGCAGCCCAGGGACAGGGGACTATGGCTACACCTTC
TRBV6-2/TRBV6-3	TRBJ2-1	TRBD2	.	CASSRLPPGLAGVIEQFF	TGTGCCAGCAGCCGTTTACCCCCGGGACTAGCGGGAGTGATTGAGCAGTTCTTC
TRBV5-6	TRBJ2-7	.	.	CASSFSTGGEQYF	TGTGCCAGCAGCTTTTCCACGGGTGGAGAGCAGTACTTC
TRBV4-3	TRBJ1-4	.	.	CASSQVGSGREKLFF	TGCGCCAGCAGCCAAGTCGGCTCAGGGAGAGAAAAACTGTTTTTT
TRBV6-4	TRBJ1-1	.	few	CASSITVNTEAFF	TGTGCCAGCAGCATCACGGTGAACACTGAAGCTTTCTTT
TRBV28	TRBJ2-7	.	.	CASSTLQVYEQYF	TGTGCCAGCAGTACATTACAGGTCTACGAGCAGTACTTC
TRBV7-9	TRBJ1-4	TRBD1	.	CASSLSGGFVNEKLFF	TGTGCCAGCAGCTTATCAGGGGGCTTCGTTAATGAAAAACTGTTTTTT
TRBV18	TRBJ1-3	.	.	CASSPFTDSGNTIYF	TGTGCCAGCTCACCGTTTACAGACTCTGGAAACACCATATATTTT
TRBV7-2	TRBJ2-3	.	.	CASRYNTDTQYF	TGTGCCAGCAGATATAACACAGATACGCAGTATTTT
TRBV27	TRBJ2-1	TRBD2	.	CASSPSSLAGNNEQFF	TGTGCCAGCAGTCCCTCGTCGCTAGCGGGAAACAATGAGCAGTTCTTC
TRBV12-3/TRBV12-4	TRBJ2-2	.	.	CASSFGTGELFF	TGTGCCAGCAGTTTCGGTACCGGGGAGCTGTTTTTT
TRBV5-5	TRBJ2-3	TRBD2	.	CASLKTGGPQNTDTQYF	TGTGCCAGCCTCAAGACGGGGGGGCCCCAAAACACAGATACGCAGTATTTT
TRBV4-2	TRBJ2-5	TRBD2	.	CASSQDLRLAGQETQYF	TGTGCCAGCAGCCAAGATCTGAGACTAGCGGGGCAAGAGACCCAGTACTTC
TRBV27	TRBJ1-4	TRBD1	.	CASSYMRTGGIEKLFF	TGTGCCAGCAGTTACATGCGGACAGGGGGCATTGAAAAACTGTTTTTT
TRBV21-1	TRBJ2-2	.	.	CASSARQGPNTGELFF	TGTGCCAGCAGCGCCCGACAGGGACCGAACACCGGGGAGCTGTTTTTT
TRBV21-1	TRBJ1-3	.	.	CASSGLHRGLISGNTIYF	TGTGCCAGCAGCGGACTGCACAGGGGGCTTATCTCTGGAAACACCATATATTTT
TRBV6-5	TRBJ1-2	TRBD1	.	CASSYRTGNYGYTF	TGTGCCAGCAGTTACAGGACAGGAAACTATGGCTACACCTTC
TRBV5-1	TRBJ2-5	.	.	CASSFQRYQETQYF	TGCGCCAGCAGCTTCCAGCGCTACCAAGAGACCCAGTACTTC
TRBV18	TRBJ2-7	.	.	CASSKLGQSSYEQYF	TGTGCCAGCTCGAAATTAGGACAGAGCTCCTACGAGCAGTACTTC
TRBV5-4	TRBJ1-3	TRBD1	.	CASSLDRGSTGNTIYF	TGTGCCAGCAGCCTGGACAGGGGCTCCACTGGAAACACCATATATTTT
TRBV10-3	TRBJ2-1	TRBD1	few	CAISESARDRVRNEQFF	TGTGCCATCAGTGAGTCTGCAAGGGACAGGGTGAGAAATGAGCAGTTCTTC
TRBV5-1	TRBJ2-5	TRBD2	.	CASRAGRLQETQYF	TGCGCCAGCAGAGCGGGGAGGCTCCAAGAGACCCAGTACTTC
TRBV7-3	TRBJ2-2	.	once	CASSLQGSVGELFF	TGTGCCAGCAGCTTACAGGGGTCGGTCGGGGAGCTGTTTTTT
TRBV6-5	TRBJ2-3	.	many	CASSPRGGTDTQYF	TGTGCCAGCAGCCCCAGGGGAGGGACAGATACGCAGTATTTT
TRBV19	TRBJ2-4	.	.	CASSISGIENIQYF	TGTGCCAGTAGTATCTCGGGGATTGAGAACATTCAGTACTTC
TRBV21-1	TRBJ1-5	.	once	CATTRTGRGNQPQHF	TGTGCCACTACAAGGACAGGAAGGGGCAATCAGCCCCAGCATTTT
TRBV11-2	TRBJ1-2	.	.	CASSLDQGFGYTF	TGTGCCAGCAGCTTAGATCAAGGTTTTGGCTACACCTTC
TRBV11-2	TRBJ1-2	.	.	CASSLEGGGYGYTF	TGTGCCAGCAGCTTAGAAGGGGGGGGATATGGCTACACCTTC
TRBV6-5	TRBJ1-2	.	once	CASSYTDNYGYTF	TGTGCCAGCAGTTACACCGACAACTATGGCTACACCTTC
TRBV30	TRBJ1-2	.	.	CAWSDGPQRHNGYTF	TGTGCCTGGAGCGATGGACCGCAGAGACATAATGGCTACACCTTC
TRBV5-4	TRBJ1-1	.	.	CASSRDLGMNTEAFF	TGTGCCAGCAGTCGGGACCTAGGGATGAACACTGAAGCTTTCTTT
TRBV18	TRBJ1-5	.	.	CASSPPQGNQPQHF	TGTGCCAGCTCACCGCCACAGGGCAATCAGCCCCAGCATTTT
TRBV4-3	TRBJ1-2	.	.	CASSQVATAPIYGYTF	TGCGCCAGCAGCCAAGTTGCGACCGCACCGATCTATGGCTACACCTTC
TRBV5-6	TRBJ2-7	TRBD2	.	CASSWTSGRAVTRYEQYF	TGTGCCAGCAGCTGGACTAGCGGGAGGGCCGTTACTCGCTACGAGCAGTACTTC
TRBV7-2	TRBJ2-3	.	.	CASSVRGYSTDTQYF	TGTGCCAGCAGCGTTAGGGGATACAGCACAGATACGCAGTATTTT
TRBV7-8	TRBJ1-4	TRBD1	.	CASSLAGQGVGEKLFF	TGTGCCAGCAGCTTAGCCGGGCAGGGGGTCGGTGAAAAACTGTTTTTT
TRBV12-3/TRBV12-4	TRBJ1-3	TRBD1	.	CASRFRGPIYF	TGTGCCAGCAGGTTCAGGGGGCCCATATATTTT